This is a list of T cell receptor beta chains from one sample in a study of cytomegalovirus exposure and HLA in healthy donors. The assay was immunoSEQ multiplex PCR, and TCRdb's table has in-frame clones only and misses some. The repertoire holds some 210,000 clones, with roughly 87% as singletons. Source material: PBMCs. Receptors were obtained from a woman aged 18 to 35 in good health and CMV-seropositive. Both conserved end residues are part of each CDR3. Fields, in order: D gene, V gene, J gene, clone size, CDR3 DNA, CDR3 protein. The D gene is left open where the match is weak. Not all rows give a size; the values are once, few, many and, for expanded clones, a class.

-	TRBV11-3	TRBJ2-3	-	TGTGCCAGCAGCCCAGGGTTTTCCACAGATACGCAGTATTTT	CASSPGFSTDTQYF
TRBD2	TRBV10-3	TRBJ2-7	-	TGTGCCATCAGTGGTGGCGGGAGCTCCTACGAGCAGTACTTC	CAISGGGSSYEQYF
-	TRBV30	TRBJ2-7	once	TGTGCCTGGAGTGCAGGGCGAAGCTCCTACGAGCAGTACTTC	CAWSAGRSSYEQYF
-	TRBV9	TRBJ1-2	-	TGTGCCAGCAGCGTAGCTTGGGGACTACATGGCTACACCTTC	CASSVAWGLHGYTF
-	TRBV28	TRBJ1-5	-	TGTGCCAGCAGTTGGAGTAGCAATCAGCCCCAGCATTTT	CASSWSSNQPQHF
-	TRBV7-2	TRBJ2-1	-	TGTGCCAGCAGCTTGTCGGGCTCCTACAATGAGCAGTTCTTC	CASSLSGSYNEQFF
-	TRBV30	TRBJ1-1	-	TGTGCCTGGATCACAGACATGAACACTGAAGCTTTCTTT	CAWITDMNTEAFF
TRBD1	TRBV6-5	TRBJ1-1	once	TGTGCCAGCAGCAACTCCGGGACAGGAGGAACTGAAGCTTTCTTT	CASSNSGTGGTEAFF
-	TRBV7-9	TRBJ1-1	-	TGTGCCAGCAGCTTAGTGGGACTCCGGGCGGGAGCTTTCTTT	CASSLVGLRAGAFF
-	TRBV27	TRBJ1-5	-	TGTGCCAGCAGTTTATCGAGGAGGGGCCTTACCAATCAGCCCCAGCATTTT	CASSLSRRGLTNQPQHF
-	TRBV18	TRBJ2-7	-	TGTGCCAGCTCACCATGGGGTGCAGGGGCCGAGCAGTACTTC	CASSPWGAGAEQYF
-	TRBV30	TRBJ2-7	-	TGTGCCTGGAGTTCTAGCGCAACCTACGAGCAGTACTTC	CAWSSSATYEQYF
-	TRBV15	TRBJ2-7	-	TGTGCCACCTCCATGACAGCAGTCTACGAGCAGTACTTC	CATSMTAVYEQYF
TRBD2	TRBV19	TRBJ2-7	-	TGTGCCAGTAGTCGCCAATCCGCCGGGACTAGCGGCTCTCTCGAGCAGTACTTC	CASSRQSAGTSGSLEQYF
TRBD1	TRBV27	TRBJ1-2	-	TGTGCCAGCAGTATCAGGGGGACACCTAACTATGGCTACACCTTC	CASSIRGTPNYGYTF